This TCR beta chain was captured in a study of T cell responses to AZD1222 COVID-19 vaccine. The data were produced by immunoSEQ multiplex PCR, yet TCRdb's version contains in-frame clones alone and is incomplete. The table records 95,000 or so clones, roughly nine tenths of them present only once. Note on this clone: Its antigen is unidentified.

The V gene's germline CDR1 is SGHVS and CDR2 FNYEAQ. This CDR3 contains 13 residues. Deletions cut 1 base from V and 2 bases from J, with 5 bases between. Overall study results and limits: Clonal diversity was possibly underestimated, and white British individuals and females predominated among donors. Only after the peak T cell response were repertoires sampled. Nearly half of spike-specific TCRs reportedly go after variant regions that carry no mutations. Across spike, vaccine-associated CD4 TCRs were found, dominant at 160-218 and 743-854.

The clonotype originates from an adult who received the AZD1222 COVID-19 vaccine. The input for sequencing was peripheral blood, taken 28 days after the second AZD1222 dose. The rearrangement joins TRBV7-6 to TRBJ1-2; D remains ambiguous. This CDR3 reads CASSLGPNYGYTF. For the CDR3, the DNA is TGTGCCAGCAGCTTAGGACCAAACTATGGCTACACCTTC.